The text below deals with one T cell receptor beta chain. Its antigen target is currently unknown. Within one base of it there is no much larger clone, and no base qualities were kept. This specimen belongs to a study of cytomegalovirus exposure and HLA in healthy donors (dated by TCRdb to 2016 to 2017). Some background on the complete study: In an earlier analysis of 587 of the donors, 250 to 350 Gb of sequence data and roughly 100 million unique TCR beta sequences from about 179 million T cells were reported. Roughly 310 gigabases of sequencing data and 70 million to 100 million unique TCR sequences were included in an early release covering about 700 HLA-typed donors. Among the roughly 390 genotyped donors, approximately 81% belonged to the genetic ancestry cluster associated with self-reported Caucasian donors. The study was designed to test whether signatures of past pathogen exposure could be identified by cataloging public T cell receptors. The study used immunosequencing to profile the T cell repertoires of several hundred subjects and linked those repertoires to cytomegalovirus serostatus. Besides the first cohort of 550 to 750 subjects, a separate validation cohort made up of about 120 different subjects was used. To predict cytomegalovirus infection status, the study brought together high-throughput TCR immunosequencing, statistical association of individual TCRs with disease status, and machine learning. In a later analysis, previously published TCR beta repertoires from fewer than 750 donors were re-analyzed and high-resolution HLA genotyping was added so that TCR occurrence patterns could be studied. The later analysis used no new phenotypic data to find candidate immune exposures, relying instead on TCR beta sequences and their occurrence across donors. An earlier analysis of 500 to 650 of the donors applied high-throughput TCR beta sequencing to assess whether each TCR beta V gene segment acted as functional or pseudogenic. Alongside the repertoire data, information on donor age, sex, ethnicity and CMV serostatus was compiled. A later genetic analysis took genome-wide SNP genotypes for about 65% of the 666 donors and used that subset as a discovery cohort. All discovery cohort repertoires had been generated using a single sequencing platform. HLA typing included class I and class II loci at four-digit resolution. Typing coverage varied by locus: roughly 629-630 donors for A, B, C, DRB1 and DQB1; about 520 for DQA1; 606 for DPA1; approximately 470 for DPB1. About 5 DR-DQ haplotypes were handled as single units for association and clustering, since linkage in the cohort was strong. Among around 400 genotyped donors of the cohort, an average of roughly 230,000 unique TCR beta nucleotide sequences was sequenced per donor, of which approximately 19% were non-productive.

What the research found in general, with its limitations: Most TCR sequences were seen in very few donors, while some public TCRs were found in many individuals. For the cohort, immune exposure information was limited to CMV serostatus. In a later genetic analysis, a missense DCLRE1C variant was associated with V-gene and J-gene trimming of TCR beta chains, and the association was replicated in an independent cohort. In a later analysis, over 15,000 TCR beta sequences were associated with specific HLA alleles at a false discovery rate of 0.05. In a later analysis, HLA-associated TCR beta chains were found to be more clonally expanded and to have lower generation probabilities than equally common non-associated chains. According to a later analysis, most CMV-associated TCR beta chains appeared to be HLA-restricted, and the HLA associations seemed to be driven largely by CMV exposure. Over 15 rarely observed V segments, including chromosome 9 orphons, were excluded from the earlier analysis of some 590 of the donors because counts were too low. Only TCR beta chains were sequenced in this cohort, and the absence of alpha or paired-chain data limited detectable features. Because the 87-base-pair reads could not distinguish some IMGT-functional V segments, including TRBV6-2 and TRBV6-3, those segments were excluded. According to a later analysis, TCR association rates differed among HLA loci, with DRB1 alleles showing the most associated TCRs and HLA-C alleles showing the fewest. Correlated functional status among segregating V segments might be attributable to linkage disequilibrium, but an unknown experimental factor could not be ruled out. In vitro tests confirmed that a few of the cytomegalovirus-associated TCR beta chains recognize cytomegalovirus antigens. In a later analysis, several top co-occurrence clusters were reported to appear linked to parvovirus B19, influenza, CMV and Epstein-Barr virus. Strong co-occurrence of HLA alleles, especially DR and DQ, made assigning TCR associations to individual alleles difficult. In an earlier analysis of approximately 590 of the donors, most TCR beta V segments were observed in productive rearrangements about 90% or about 30% of the time, broadly matching IMGT annotations. Because some donors lacked HLA typing at each locus, the association tests relied only on the typed subset. According to the authors, the approach could potentially be generalized to other disease states and immunological phenotypes. A group of highly shared sequence variants was considered likely to be a technical artifact of the sequencing pipeline. The presence/absence analyses assumed that sequencing depth was roughly uniform across donors, and that assumption may not be true. A further reported finding was that TCR beta sequences accurately predicted the HLA-A and HLA-B alleles for most subjects in the first cohort. In both the original and validation cohorts, the classifier was reported to diagnose cytomegalovirus status with high specificity and sensitivity. A total of 164 TCR beta chains were listed by the study as associated with cytomegalovirus. A later genetic analysis reported fewer N-insertions in productive TCRs among donors in an Asian-associated ancestry cluster than the roughly 670-donor mean.

Reading from cysteine to phenylalanine, the CDR3 counts 12 amino acids. Only the CDR3 portion is preserved as DNA: 36 bases, with reading frame beginning at the first base. Deletion took 7 bases off V and 7 bases off J, with a span of 13 bases between the germline ends. CDR1 and CDR2 are drawn from the germline V gene: SGHTA, FQGNSA. The library was prepared using the immunoSEQ multiplex PCR assay. For the multiplex PCR, a mixture combining 60 forward primers for TCR Vbeta segments and 13 reverse primers for TCR Jbeta segments was used. The CDR3 region of rearranged TCR beta genes was amplified from genomic DNA with a multiplex PCR assay. The Illumina HiSeq System was used to sequence the amplified TCR beta libraries as 87-base-pair reads. Concerning the study's data processing: Across the roughly 600 repertoires, a later analysis counted around 80 million unique TCR beta chains, around 10 million of which were shared by at least two donors. Raw reads were error-corrected and collapsed into unique sequences with a nearest-neighbor algorithm that merged closely related sequences to remove PCR and sequencing errors. V, D and J gene segments were assigned by aligning CDR3 sequences to IMGT reference sequences. For a sequence to be retained, a match of at least six nucleotides was required to both a V gene segment and a J gene segment. A rearrangement counted as productive if the CDR3 had no stop codons and remained in frame with V and J, and every other rearrangement counted as non-productive. CDR3 was defined by IMGT convention, running from the second conserved V-encoded cysteine to the conserved J-encoded phenylalanine. In an earlier analysis of around 570 of the donors, sequences lacking an unambiguous match to a single V gene segment were excluded. In an earlier analysis of almost 600 of the donors, a V segment was called functional when productive rearrangements were above 56.7%, and segregating when the standard deviation between donors exceeded 5%. A statistical classification framework was built for diagnosing cytomegalovirus status from the catalog of TCR beta chain sequences. V and J gene assignment, in a later analysis, came from comparing TCR nucleotide sequences with IMGT/GENE-DB human TR gene sequences. In a later analysis, CDR3 sequences and most-parsimonious VDJ recombination scenarios were assigned using the TCRdist pipeline. In a later analysis, each TCR beta chain was defined by its CDR3 amino acid sequence together with its V-gene family, and reads lacking a unique V-gene family were excluded. As a way to deal with suspected cross-contamination and a sequencing artifact, a later analysis dropped 640 or so nucleotide sequences that were highly shared and had low generation probability. For each public chain, a later analysis derived a clonal expansion index from normalized ranks of inferred template counts within each repertoire. In a later analysis, generation probabilities were computed using a VDJ recombination model fitted to out-of-frame rearrangements, and the results were checked against IGoR. Hypergeometric tests were used in a later analysis to score TCR-TCR, TCR-HLA and TCR-CMV co-occurrence, with a repertoire-size bias correction applied to the TCR pairs. False discovery rates were estimated in a later analysis by permuting HLA or CMV assignments 20 times. In a later analysis, co-occurring TCRs were grouped with DBSCAN, and TCRdist sequence similarity was added when clustering was performed within HLA-allele-positive subsets. For co-occurrence clustering, repertoires with fewer than 30,000 or more than 120,000 public chains were excluded, along with four to six repertoires with anomalous nucleotide sharing. TCRdb's version of the immuneACCESS table is confined to in-frame rearrangements and falls short of the full clone set. An unresolved V gene accounts for under half of the shortfall where checked; the remainder is of unknown origin. The V and J calls and clone size are taken from that table; D and trimming were inferred from the DNA. In this sample the table shows 97,000 or so clones, 55% to 75% of which occur a single time. The ten biggest clones cover about 2.5% of the sample.

The cohort was made up of under 800 healthy bone marrow donors. At the time of sampling, every cohort member was nominally healthy, though immune exposures that went unrecorded were likely present. The donor was CMV seronegative and was included in the group of over 300 seronegative cohort members. Every donor gave a peripheral blood sample, and the peripheral blood mononuclear cells from that sample were used for TCR beta sequencing. Genomic DNA was extracted from the blood cell samples with the Qiagen DNeasy Blood Extraction Kit. What was sequenced was PBMCs. In this chain, TRBV7-2 is recombined with TRBJ2-5, with a tentative D gene TRBD2 over 7 matching bases. The TCR was taken from a man over 45 in good health and CMV-seronegative. The DNA is TGTGCCAGCAATCCGGGGGGCCTGACCCAGTACTTC. This translates into CASNPGGLTQYF.